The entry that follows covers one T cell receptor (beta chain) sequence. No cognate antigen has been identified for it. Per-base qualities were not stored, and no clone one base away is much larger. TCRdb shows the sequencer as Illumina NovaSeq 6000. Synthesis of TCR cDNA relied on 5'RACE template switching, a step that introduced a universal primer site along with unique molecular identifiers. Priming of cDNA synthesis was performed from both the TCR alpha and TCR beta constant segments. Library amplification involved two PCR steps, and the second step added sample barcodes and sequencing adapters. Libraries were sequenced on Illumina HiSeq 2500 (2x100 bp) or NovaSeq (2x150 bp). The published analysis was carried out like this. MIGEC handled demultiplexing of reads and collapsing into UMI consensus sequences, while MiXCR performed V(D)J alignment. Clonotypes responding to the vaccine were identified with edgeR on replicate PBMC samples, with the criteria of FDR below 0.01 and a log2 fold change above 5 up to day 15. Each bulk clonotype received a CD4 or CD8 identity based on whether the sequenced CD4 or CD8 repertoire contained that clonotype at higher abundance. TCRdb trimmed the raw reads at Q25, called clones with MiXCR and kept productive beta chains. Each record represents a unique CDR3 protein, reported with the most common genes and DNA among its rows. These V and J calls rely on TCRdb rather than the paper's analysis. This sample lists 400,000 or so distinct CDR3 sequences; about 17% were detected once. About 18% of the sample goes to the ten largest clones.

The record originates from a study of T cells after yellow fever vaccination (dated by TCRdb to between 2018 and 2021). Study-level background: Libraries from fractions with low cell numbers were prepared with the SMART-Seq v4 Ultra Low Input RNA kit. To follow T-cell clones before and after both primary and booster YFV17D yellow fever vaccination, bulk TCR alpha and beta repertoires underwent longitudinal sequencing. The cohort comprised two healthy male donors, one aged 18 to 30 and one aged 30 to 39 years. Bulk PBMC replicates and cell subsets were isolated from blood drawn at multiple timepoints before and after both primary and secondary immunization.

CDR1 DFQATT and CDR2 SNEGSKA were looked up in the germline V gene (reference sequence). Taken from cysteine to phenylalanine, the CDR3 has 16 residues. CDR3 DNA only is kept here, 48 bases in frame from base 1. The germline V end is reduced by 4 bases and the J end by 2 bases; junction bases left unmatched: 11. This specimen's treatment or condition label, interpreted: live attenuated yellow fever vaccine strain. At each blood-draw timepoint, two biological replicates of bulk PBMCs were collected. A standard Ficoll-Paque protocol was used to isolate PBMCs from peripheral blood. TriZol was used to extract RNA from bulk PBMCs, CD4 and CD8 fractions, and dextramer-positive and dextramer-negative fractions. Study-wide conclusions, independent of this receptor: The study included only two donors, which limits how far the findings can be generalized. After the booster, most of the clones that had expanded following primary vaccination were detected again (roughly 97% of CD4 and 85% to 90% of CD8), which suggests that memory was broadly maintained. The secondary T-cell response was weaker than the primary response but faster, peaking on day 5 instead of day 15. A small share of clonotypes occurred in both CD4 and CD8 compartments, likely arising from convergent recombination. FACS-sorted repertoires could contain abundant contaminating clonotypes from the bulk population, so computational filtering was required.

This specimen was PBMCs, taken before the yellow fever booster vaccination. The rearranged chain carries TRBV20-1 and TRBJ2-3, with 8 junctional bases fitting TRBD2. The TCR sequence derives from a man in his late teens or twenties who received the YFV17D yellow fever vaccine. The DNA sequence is TGCAGTGCTACCCCAGTCCCTAGCGGGTTCACAGATACGCAGTATTTT. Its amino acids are CSATPVPSGFTDTQYF.